Each of the 6 T cell receptor beta chains below was sequenced from the same sample in a study of response to subunit inactivated influenza vaccine. TCRdb analysed the RT-PCR reads with MiXCR anew, one entry per CDR3 protein. Altogether 550,000 to 600,000 distinct CDR3 sequences are present, 12% being singletons, with the ten largest covering 9.5% to 13%. Here the sequenced sample was PBMCs from blood, taken on the day of vaccination. Receptor source: a man aged 50-60 years who received an inactivated influenza vaccine.

This clonotype was counted many times. The chain is built from TRBV12-3 or TRBV12-4 and TRBJ2-3, with 8 bases that match TRBD2. J lost 3 bases, V lost 10 bases, and 12 bases had no gene match. This CDR3 comprises 15 residues. The CDR3 here is CATGGPGGPTDTQYF. The CDR3 region has the DNA TGTGCCACTGGGGGGCCGGGGGGGCCGACAGATACGCAGTATTTT.

This chain uses TRBV7-2 with TRBJ2-7, with D tentatively TRBD2 (5 bases). CDR3 length: 14 amino acids. Trimming left V 0 bases short and J 3 bases short, with 9 bases between. Germline lookup yields CDR1 SGHTA and CDR2 FQGNSA. The CDR3 DNA follows: TGTGCCAGCAGCTTAGCCCCTAGCTTCTACGAGCAGTACTTC. Protein sequence: CASSLAPSFYEQYF. The whole variable domain, filled in from reference TRBV7-2 and TRBJ2-7, reads GAGVSQSPSNKVTEKGKDVELRCDPISGHTALYWYRQSLGQGLEFLIYFQGNSAPDKSGLPSDRFSAERTGGSVSTLTIQRTQQEDSAVYLCASSLAPSFYEQYFGPGTRLTVT.

The chain links TRBV6-1 to TRBJ2-3, with TRBD2 matching 7 bases. J was trimmed by 0 bases and V by 2 bases; bases with no gene match: 2. Germline V gives CDR1 MNHNS, CDR2 SASEGT. The CDR3 totals 15 residues. The CDR3 spells CASSEQGGSTDTQYF. CDR3 DNA sequence: TGTGCCAGCAGTGAACAGGGAGGGAGCACAGATACGCAGTATTTT.

Concerning this clonotype itself: A much larger clone differs from this one at a single base, so this may be a read error. The V call is TRBV20-1, the J call TRBJ2-5; no clear D. Trimming removed 3 bases at V and 2 bases at J, with 7 bases between. This CDR3 has 12 residues. Germline-derived CDR1 and CDR2 are DFQATT and SNEGSKA (reference sequence). The CDR3 DNA sequence: TGCAGTGCTAGTGGGCCGCAAGAGACCCAGTACTTC. Its protein is CSASGPQETQYF.

In its sample, this clonotype was seen many times. As DNA, the CDR3 is TGTGCCAGCAGTTTAGGCCCCATAGAGACCCAGTACTTC. The encoded protein is CASSLGPIETQYF. This sequence joins TRBV12-3 or TRBV12-4 and TRBJ2-5; D is unclear. The CDR3 has 13 residues. The V gene lost 1 base and the J gene lost 4 bases, with 7 bases spanning the gap.

The chain couples TRBV3-1 to TRBJ2-5, with 8 bases matching TRBD1. Germline V gene data show CDR1 as LGHDT and CDR2 as YNNKEL (reference sequence). J gave up 7 bases and V 4 bases, and 11 bases lay outside the gene matches. The CDR3 consists of 15 residues. CDR3 sequence reads: CASSPRTGPRVTQYF. The CDR3 DNA follows: TGTGCCAGCAGCCCCCGGACAGGGCCCAGGGTGACCCAGTACTTC.